This TCR beta chain stems from a study of control samples from healthy donors and cancer patients. Libraries were prepared by immunoSEQ multiplex PCR; TCRdb keeps only in-frame clonotypes and omits some of them. Here the sample spans under 150,000 clones, 89% being singletons. The CDR3 totals 10 residues. The V end was cut by 4 bases, the J end by 6 bases, with 6 bases between. Germline CDR1 reads DFQATT; CDR2 reads SNEGSKA (reference sequence). The TCR sequence derives from a man aged 30 to 39 in good health. Sequenced: blood. The chain has TRBV20-1 and TRBJ1-2, with D possibly being TRBD1 (5 bases). This chain's CDR3 is CSATRDGYTF. In DNA, the CDR3 is TGCAGTGCTACCAGGGATGGCTACACCTTC.